What follows are 22 T cell receptor beta chains derived from one specimen sequenced in a study of cytomegalovirus exposure and HLA in healthy donors. PCR employed 60 Vbeta and 13 Jbeta primers. Only in-frame clones appear in the TCRdb table, and some are missing; sequencing was by immunoSEQ multiplex PCR. The sample includes about 160,000 clones, 70% to 90% seen only once; the top ten take approximately 2.1%. Sequencing used PBMCs. These receptors all stem from a woman aged 18-35 years in good health and CMV-seronegative.

V is TRBV10-1 and J is TRBJ2-7; weak D call: TRBD1 (7 bases). Germline assignment: CDR1 WNHNN and CDR2 SYGVQD (reference sequence). The CDR3 length is 15 residues. The V end was cut by 6 bases, the J end by 2 bases, with 17 bases between. This CDR3 reads CASSDDQGGAYEQYF. The CDR3 coding sequence is TGCGCCAGCAGCGATGACCAGGGGGGAGCCTACGAGCAGTACTTC.

V gene TRBV20-1 combines with J gene TRBJ1-1; D is possibly TRBD1 (5 bases). The CDR3 is made up of 11 amino acids. CDR1 is DFQATT and CDR2 is SNEGSKA in the germline V gene (reference sequence). As DNA, the CDR3 is TGCAGAGGGGTGGAGTACACTGAAGCTTTCTTT. It specifies CRGVEYTEAFF.

The CDR3 sequence is CASSPVNTGELFF. The CDR3, as DNA: TGTGCCAGCTCACCAGTAAACACCGGGGAGCTGTTTTTT. The chain links TRBV18 to TRBJ2-2; D uncertain. Trimming took off 2 bases at V and 2 bases at J, with 3 bases between the two ends. The CDR3 covers 13 residues. Germline V gene sequence: CDR1 KGHSH, CDR2 LQKENI.

The rearrangement links TRBV5-6 to TRBJ1-4; TRBD1 matches at 9 bases. In germline, CDR1 is SGHDT, CDR2 YYEEEE. The junction had 8 bases not matched to a gene; V was cut back by 1 base and J by 10 bases. The CDR3 totals 15 residues. CDR3: CASSLSGTGSPKLFF. In nucleotides, the CDR3 is TGTGCCAGCAGCTTGTCCGGGACAGGGAGTCCAAAACTGTTTTTT. The full variable domain, rest sourced from reference TRBV5-6 and TRBJ1-4, is DAGVTQSPTHLIKTRGQQVTLRCSPKSGHDTVSWYQQALGQGPQFIFQYYEEEERQRGNFPDRFSGHQFPNYSSELNVNALLLGDSALYLCASSLSGTGSPKLFFGSGTQLSVL.

V usage is TRBV18 and J usage is TRBJ2-5; 9 bases are shared with TRBD2. CDR1 KGHSH and CDR2 LQKENI come from the germline V gene. The V and J ends lost 1 base and 0 bases, in that order; junction bases with no gene match: 9. The CDR3 loop spans 18 amino acids. This CDR3 reads CASSPLGAGLANQETQYF. The CDR3 DNA follows: TGTGCCAGCTCACCACTAGGTGCCGGACTAGCGAACCAAGAGACCCAGTACTTC.

V is TRBV5-4 and J is TRBJ2-3; 8 nucleotides match TRBD1. CDR3 size: 14 residues. The ends lost 5 bases at V and 2 bases at J; junction bases unmatched: 4. Germline CDR1 and CDR2: SGHNT and YYREEE (reference sequence). For the CDR3, the DNA is TGTGCCAGCAGACCGGACAGGGTCACAGATACGCAGTATTTT. It specifies CASRPDRVTDTQYF. Combining the CDR3 with reference TRBV5-4 and TRBJ2-3 gives the whole variable domain ETGVTQSPTHLIKTRGQQVTLRCSSQSGHNTVSWYQQALGQGPQFIFQYYREEENGRGNFPPRFSGLQFPNYSSELNVNALELDDSALYLCASRPDRVTDTQYFGPGTRLTVL.

The V and J genes are TRBV10-3 and TRBJ2-5, with 12 bases that match TRBD2. The J call may be faulty, since TRBJ2-7 better matches the DNA end. This CDR3 spans 17 amino acids. Germline assignment: CDR1 ENHRY and CDR2 SYGVKD. In DNA form, the CDR3 reads TGTGCCATCAGTGATCAAACTAGCGGGAGGCTCTCCTACGAGCAGTACTTC. This codes for CAISDQTSGRLSYEQYF.

In this sample, this clone turned up once. The CDR3 reads CSAIVRGEQFF. DNA for the CDR3: TGCAGTGCTATAGTCCGGGGGGAGCAGTTCTTC. The chain is built from TRBV20-1 and TRBJ2-1; a possible D gene is TRBD2 (6 bases). V was cut by 4 bases and J by 10 bases, with 11 bases left in between. There are 11 residues in the CDR3. Germline assignment: CDR1 DFQATT and CDR2 SNEGSKA (reference sequence).

This clone was picked up a small number of times. The V gene is TRBV28, the J gene TRBJ1-2, with TRBD1 matching over 9 bases. The CDR3 totals 14 residues. V shed 5 bases and J 5 bases; nucleotides not matched to a gene: 6. The germline CDR1 and CDR2 sequences are MDHEN and SYDVKM. The CDR3 DNA sequence: TGTGCCAGCAGTCTACGGACAGGGGTTTATGGCTACACCTTC. Its translation is CASSLRTGVYGYTF.

Concerning this clone: The identical CDR3 is also encoded by other nucleotide sequences in the sample. The chain links TRBV9 to TRBJ2-1; tentative D call: TRBD2 (7 bases). The CDR3 is 15 residues long. Trimming removed 0 bases from V and 5 bases from J, with 12 bases in between. CDR1 is SGDLS, CDR2 YYNGEE, per germline. CDR3 in DNA: TGTGCCAGCAGCGTAGGGGGGGGCAGGGACAATGAGCAGTTCTTC. Translating gives CASSVGGGRDNEQFF. Complete variable domain (other parts from reference TRBV9 and TRBJ2-1): DSGVTQTPKHLITATGQRVTLRCSPRSGDLSVYWYQQSLDQGLQFLIQYYNGEERAKGNILERFSAQQFPDLHSELNLSSLELGDSALYFCASSVGGGRDNEQFFGPGTRLTVL.

The chain links TRBV9 to TRBJ1-2, with D possibly TRBD1 on 5 matching bases. Germline assignment: CDR1 SGDLS and CDR2 YYNGEE. This CDR3 has 18 residues. The V end lost 3 bases, the J end lost 2 bases, and 23 bases lay between the germline ends. The CDR3 DNA reads TGTGCCAGCAGCGACCAAGAGACCCTCAGGGATCCGAACTATGGCTACACCTTC. Translated, it gives CASSDQETLRDPNYGYTF. Filled out from reference TRBV9 and TRBJ1-2, the complete variable domain reads DSGVTQTPKHLITATGQRVTLRCSPRSGDLSVYWYQQSLDQGLQFLIQYYNGEERAKGNILERFSAQQFPDLHSELNLSSLELGDSALYFCASSDQETLRDPNYGYTFGSGTRLTVV.

This rearrangement joins TRBV11-1 to TRBJ2-1, with a weak D call TRBD2 (6 bases). Germline-derived CDR1 and CDR2 are SGHAT and FQDESV (reference sequence). Trimming left V 5 bases short and J 0 bases short, with 11 bases between. This CDR3 is built from 15 residues. In DNA, the CDR3 is TGTGCCAGCAGCCGGGACTTCGGCTCCTACAATGAGCAGTTCTTC. It codes for CASSRDFGSYNEQFF. Supplemented by reference TRBV11-1 and TRBJ2-1, the full variable domain reads EAEVAQSPRYKITEKSQAVAFWCDPISGHATLYWYRQILGQGPELLVQFQDESVVDDSQLPKDRFSAERLKGVDSTLKIQPAELGDSAMYLCASSRDFGSYNEQFFGPGTRLTVL.

This clone was found once. The chain carries TRBV21-1 and TRBJ1-2; the table's D call of TRBD1 was not tested on the DNA. TRBV21-1 is tagged as a pseudogene. This CDR3 comprises 16 residues. The CDR3 DNA is TGTGCCAGCAGCAACCGGACAGAAAGGGGGAACTATGGCTACACCTTC. As protein: CASSNRTERGNYGYTF.

This chain joins TRBV6-6 and TRBJ2-5, with D possibly TRBD1 on 5 matching bases. CDR3 length: 13 amino acids. Germline V lookup: CDR1 MNHNY, CDR2 SVGAGI (reference sequence). V lost 7 bases and J lost 0, with 9 bases in between. The CDR3 reads CASTRAHQETQYF. In nucleotides, the CDR3 is TGTGCCAGCACCAGGGCACACCAAGAGACCCAGTACTTC.

The chain is built from TRBV28 and TRBJ2-2; the D is unclear. This CDR3 region has 13 residues. The V gene's germline CDR1 is MDHEN and CDR2 SYDVKM. V gave up 1 base and J gave up 4 bases, with 4 bases separating them. CDR3 DNA: TGTGCCAGCAGTTTATTCGGCACCGGGGAGCTGTTTTTT. Translating gives CASSLFGTGELFF.

The V and J genes are TRBV9 and TRBJ2-3, with 8 bases lining up with TRBD2. J lost 3 bases, V lost 4 bases, and 7 bases had no gene match. Germline values: CDR1 SGDLS, CDR2 YYNGEE. The CDR3 spans 15 residues. The CDR3 region has the DNA TGTGCCAGCAGCAGAGGCACTAGCGGTACAGATACGCAGTATTTT. This encodes CASSRGTSGTDTQYF. Full variable domain (remainder filled in from reference TRBV9 and TRBJ2-3): DSGVTQTPKHLITATGQRVTLRCSPRSGDLSVYWYQQSLDQGLQFLIQYYNGEERAKGNILERFSAQQFPDLHSELNLSSLELGDSALYFCASSRGTSGTDTQYFGPGTRLTVL.

This chain links TRBV28 with TRBJ1-3; 8 bases are a match to TRBD1. The V gene end was trimmed by 5 bases and the J gene end by 2 bases; junction bases not matched to a gene: 5. Germline assignment: CDR1 MDHEN and CDR2 SYDVKM. The CDR3 contains 15 residues. The CDR3 is CASSPATGAGNTIYF. Here the CDR3 DNA reads TGTGCCAGCAGTCCTGCGACAGGGGCTGGAAACACCATATATTTT.

The J gene is TRBJ1-5, the V gene TRBV4-1; D is perhaps TRBD1 (5 bases). Germline CDR1 is MGHRA and CDR2 is YSYEKL. The CDR3 has 20 residues. V lost 0 bases and J lost 0, with 21 bases in between. The CDR3 nucleotides are TGCGCCAGCAGCCAAGATCCTTGGGCAGGGTCCGGTTATAGCAATCAGCCCCAGCATTTT. It encodes CASSQDPWAGSGYSNQPQHF.

J is TRBJ2-3 and V is TRBV19, with 10 bases fitting TRBD2. With V trimmed by 10 bases and J by 6 bases, 10 bases remained unmatched. CDR1 is LNHDA, CDR2 SQIVND, per germline (reference sequence). This CDR3 region has 14 residues. This CDR3 is CATKGGLASDTQYF. The CDR3 DNA reads TGTGCCACTAAGGGGGGACTAGCGTCGGATACGCAGTATTTT.

CDR3 region: CSVWEWDRSRYTF. The CDR3, as DNA: TGCAGCGTATGGGAATGGGACAGAAGTAGGTACACCTTC. The chain employs TRBV29-1 and TRBJ1-2; 7 positions match TRBD1. CDR3 length: 13 amino acids. With 6 bases clipped from V and 11 bases from J, the junction kept 15 bases outside the gene matches. The germline gives CDR1 SQVTM, CDR2 ANQGSEA.

The J gene is TRBJ2-3, the V gene TRBV6-4; 10 bases map to TRBD2. The CDR3 extends over 15 amino acids. J lost 4 bases, V lost 6 bases, and 7 bases had no gene match. The V gene's germline CDR1 is MRHNA and CDR2 SNTAGT. Written as DNA, the CDR3 is TGTGCCAGCAGCGCAGCGGGGGGGTCGGCAGATACGCAGTATTTT. Residues: CASSAAGGSADTQYF.

The V and J genes are TRBV19 and TRBJ2-1; no clear D gene. Between the trimmed V and J ends, which lost 5 bases and 0 bases, there was a span of 14 bases. The length of the CDR3 is 16 residues. In germline, CDR1 is LNHDA, CDR2 SQIVND (reference sequence). The CDR3 DNA follows: TGTGCCAGTAGTCCCCGTCCCCTTATCTCCTACAATGAGCAGTTCTTC. Translating it yields CASSPRPLISYNEQFF.